Below, 26 T cell receptor beta chains from the same sample are listed, as sequenced in a study of cytomegalovirus exposure and HLA in healthy donors. PCR involved 60 Vbeta and 13 Jbeta primers. Clones were sequenced by immunoSEQ multiplex PCR, and TCRdb holds only the in-frame ones, with some missing. The sample shows roughly 27,000 clones, 62% of them seen only once. Input material: PBMCs. The receptors here all came from a male donor in good health and CMV-seropositive.

The chain joins TRBV10-1 to TRBJ1-1; D call uncertain. This CDR3 is built from 13 residues. Germline lookup yields CDR1 WNHNN and CDR2 SYGVQD (reference sequence). Trimming took off 1 base at V and 2 bases at J, with 5 bases between the two ends. The CDR3 sequence: CASSEYRNTEAFF. In DNA, the CDR3 is TGCGCCAGCAGTGAGTACAGAAACACTGAAGCTTTCTTT.

This rearrangement joins TRBV2 to TRBJ1-1; 8 bases align to TRBD1. The V gene end was trimmed by 10 bases and the J gene end by 4 bases; junction bases not matched to a gene: 11. The CDR3 contains 14 residues. The germline gives CDR1 SNHLY, CDR2 FYNNEI. Written as DNA, the CDR3 is TGTGCCACCGACAGGGGAGGAGGTCGCACTGAAGCTTTCTTT. Amino acids: CATDRGGGRTEAFF.

The chain uses TRBV10-1 and TRBJ2-3; 7 nucleotides align to TRBD1. Germline trimming cut 10 bases from V and 1 base from J; bases unmatched to any gene: 5. The CDR3 has 13 residues. Germline assignment: CDR1 WNHNN and CDR2 SYGVQD (reference sequence). CDR3 sequence (DNA): TGCGCCACCAGACAGGGCGGCACAGATACGCAGTATTTT. Translating gives CATRQGGTDTQYF.

The V gene is TRBV6-5, the J gene TRBJ1-1; TRBD1 aligns across 7 bases. The CDR3 contains 13 residues. J lost 3 bases, V lost 5 bases, and 3 bases had no gene match. Germline CDR1 is MNHEY and CDR2 is SVGAGI. CDR3 loop: CASSRQGYTEAFF. The CDR3, as DNA: TGTGCCAGCAGTCGACAGGGCTACACTGAAGCTTTCTTT.

This clone appeared a few times. The rearrangement uses TRBV5-5 and TRBJ1-5; no reliable D call. CDR3 length equals 13 residues. The germline gives CDR1 SGHKS, CDR2 YYEKEE (reference sequence). Trimming cost V 0 bases and J 8 bases, with 9 bases left between them. CDR3 loop: CASSLGGGEPQHF. The DNA of the CDR3 is TGTGCCAGCAGCTTGGGAGGCGGGGAGCCCCAGCATTTT.

This clone was recorded a few times. V usage is TRBV5-1 and J usage is TRBJ2-2; D perhaps matches TRBD2 (5 bases). The CDR3 runs 15 residues. The V gene's germline CDR1 is SGHRS and CDR2 YFSETQ. V lost 4 bases, J lost 2 bases, and 12 bases lay in between. The CDR3 is CASSPAAANTGELFF. The CDR3 DNA follows: TGCGCCAGCAGCCCCGCAGCGGCCAACACCGGGGAGCTGTTTTTT.

V usage is TRBV19 and J usage is TRBJ2-2; TRBD1 matches at 7 bases. V shed 8 bases, J shed 2 bases, and the junction held 5 bases outside the gene matches. Germline V gene data show CDR1 as LNHDA and CDR2 as SQIVND (reference sequence). The CDR3 is 14 residues long. The CDR3 sequence: CASSGQPNTGELFF. The CDR3 coding sequence is TGTGCCAGTTCGGGACAGCCAAACACCGGGGAGCTGTTTTTT.

This chain uses TRBV7-9 with TRBJ1-1; weak D call: TRBD1 (6 bases). The CDR3 sequence is 15 residues long. Per germline, CDR1 SEHNR and CDR2 FQNEAQ (reference sequence). Deletions cut 3 bases from V and 5 bases from J, with 16 bases between. DNA of the CDR3: TGTGCCAGCAGCTTGGGGGACGTAGGGGGAACTGAAGCTTTCTTT. This sequence encodes CASSLGDVGGTEAFF.

This sequence joins TRBV5-5 and TRBJ2-5; 9 bases are a match to TRBD1. The CDR3 consists of 14 residues. The germline V gene encodes CDR1 SGHKS and CDR2 YYEKEE (reference sequence). With V trimmed by 5 bases and J by 5 bases, 7 bases remained unmatched. DNA of the CDR3: TGTGCCAGCAGTCATACAGGGGGCGTGGAGACCCAGTACTTC. This encodes CASSHTGGVETQYF. Filled out from reference TRBV5-5 and TRBJ2-5, the complete variable domain reads DAGVTQSPTHLIKTRGQQVTLRCSPISGHKSVSWYQQVLGQGPQFIFQYYEKEERGRGNFPDRFSARQFPNYSSELNVNALLLGDSALYLCASSHTGGVETQYFGPGTRLLVL.

This chain links TRBV4-2 with TRBJ2-5; 10 bases align to TRBD1. V trimming: 4 bases; J trimming: 2 bases; junction bases outside the gene matches: 4. CDR1 is LGHNA and CDR2 is YNFKEQ in the germline V gene. This CDR3 has 15 residues. The CDR3 DNA is TGTGCCAGCAGCCCGACAGGGGGCTTTCAAGAGACCCAGTACTTC. It yields the protein CASSPTGGFQETQYF.

This clone was picked up a small number of times. The V call is TRBV6-1, the J call TRBJ1-2; possible D gene TRBD1, 5 bases. The ends were cut back, 3 bases at V and 8 bases at J, with 13 bases in the middle. CDR3 length: 13 amino acids. CDR1 MNHNS and CDR2 SASEGT come from the germline V gene. CDR3 nucleotides: TGTGCCAGCAGTGATCCCGCTAAGGGGGGCTACACCTTC. Encoded protein: CASSDPAKGGYTF.

This sequence joins TRBV27 and TRBJ2-7, with TRBD1 identical over 7 bases. The CDR3 consists of 15 residues. V lost 0 bases, J lost 2 bases, and 4 bases stayed unmatched. Germline values: CDR1 MNHEY, CDR2 SMNVEV (reference sequence). This chain's CDR3 is CASSLSAGGAYEQYF. The DNA for the CDR3 is TGTGCCAGCAGTTTATCGGCAGGGGGAGCCTACGAGCAGTACTTC.

The rearrangement joins TRBV19 to TRBJ1-1; 7 nucleotides agree with TRBD1. Germline V gene lookup returns CDR1 LNHDA and CDR2 SQIVND (reference sequence). V dropped 2 bases and J dropped 6; count of bases not matched to a gene: 9. This CDR3 comprises 15 residues. In nucleotides, the CDR3 is TGTGCCAGTAGTATACTCTCGACAGGGTTCGCTGAAGCTTTCTTT. The encoded protein is CASSILSTGFAEAFF.

This clone turned up a few times. The genes are TRBV21-1 and TRBJ1-5; TRBD1 is taken as the D call from the table, unchecked against the DNA. TRBV21-1 is deemed a pseudogene. The CDR3 consists of 16 residues. CDR3 loop: CASSKGKGHLNQPQHF. The CDR3 DNA is TGTGCCAGCAGCAAAGGGAAGGGACATCTCAATCAGCCCCAGCATTTT.

The CDR3, as DNA: TGTGCCAGCAGTTTCGCGACAGGAAGCCCCCAAAACATTCAGTACTTC. Encoded protein: CASSFATGSPQNIQYF. The chain is built from TRBV28 and TRBJ2-4; D is perhaps TRBD1 (6 bases). Germline V gene data show CDR1 as MDHEN and CDR2 as SYDVKM. The CDR3 covers 16 residues. Trimming stripped 3 bases from V and 5 bases from J, with 17 bases between.

By share of the sample, this clone is medium-sized. The rearrangement uses TRBV9 and TRBJ1-6, with a weak D call TRBD1 (6 bases). The CDR3 sequence is 15 residues long. CDR1 and CDR2 (germline): SGDLS, YYNGEE. V gave up 4 bases and J gave up 4 bases, with 12 bases separating them. The CDR3 sequence: CASSTTGTYNSPLHF. Here the CDR3 DNA reads TGTGCCAGCAGCACAACAGGGACGTATAATTCACCCCTCCACTTT.

This clone was counted a few times. This chain uses TRBV29-1 with TRBJ2-7, with 9 bases that match TRBD1. V lost 5 bases to trimming and J lost 2 bases; unmatched junction nucleotides: 4. This CDR3 comprises 13 residues. The germline V gene has CDR1 SQVTM and CDR2 ANQGSEA. In nucleotides, the CDR3 is TGCAGCGTTCGGGGACAGGGAGCCTACGAGCAGTACTTC. It translates to CSVRGQGAYEQYF.

The chain joins TRBV5-1 to TRBJ2-1, with D unclear. CDR1 is SGHRS and CDR2 is YFSETQ in the germline V gene. CDR3 length equals 16 residues. V shed 4 bases and J shed 6 bases, with 20 bases lying between them. The CDR3 coding sequence is TGCGCCAGCAGCGCTTGGGCCCCACCCCGGCCCAATGAGCAGTTCTTC. It yields the protein CASSAWAPPRPNEQFF.

The rearrangement links TRBV19 to TRBJ2-7; 10 bases match TRBD1. The junction had 8 bases not matched to a gene; V was cut back by 4 bases and J by 5 bases. This CDR3 contains 15 residues. Per germline, CDR1 LNHDA and CDR2 SQIVND (reference sequence). CDR3 amino acids: CASSTRQGASNEQYF. For the CDR3, the DNA is TGTGCCAGTAGTACAAGACAGGGGGCAAGTAACGAGCAGTACTTC. The full variable domain, rest sourced from reference TRBV19 and TRBJ2-7, is DGGITQSPKYLFRKEGQNVTLSCEQNLNHDAMYWYRQDPGQGLRLIYYSQIVNDFQKGDIAEGYSVSREKKESFPLTVTSAQKNPTAFYLCASSTRQGASNEQYFGPGTRLTVT.

The chain combines TRBV6-5 with TRBJ2-7; 8 nucleotides match TRBD2. V was pared by 6 bases and J by 7 bases, with 5 bases of the junction left unmatched. Germline V CDR1 and CDR2: MNHEY, SVGAGI. The CDR3 is made up of 12 amino acids. The DNA for the CDR3 is TGTGCCAGCAGAGGACTAGCCTCAGAGCAGTACTTC. Amino acids: CASRGLASEQYF.

This chain joins TRBV19 and TRBJ1-1; 7 nucleotides line up with TRBD1. V dropped 5 bases and J dropped 1; count of bases not matched to a gene: 10. From germline, CDR1 is LNHDA and CDR2 SQIVND (reference sequence). This CDR3 is 16 amino acids long. As DNA, the CDR3 is TGTGCCAGTAGTCCTAGGCAGGGGGGACCGAACACTGAAGCTTTCTTT. This encodes CASSPRQGGPNTEAFF.

CDR3 DNA sequence: TGTGCCAGCAGTTTTCAGGGGCTGAACACTGAAGCTTTCTTT. Protein product: CASSFQGLNTEAFF. The rearrangement joins TRBV27 to TRBJ1-1; D may be TRBD1 (6 bases). CDR1 MNHEY and CDR2 SMNVEV come from the germline V gene (reference sequence). CDR3 length: 14 amino acids. V lost 3 bases and J 0 bases, leaving 8 bases between the germline ends.

The V gene is TRBV15, the J gene TRBJ1-1; 7 nucleotides align to TRBD1. The V gene's germline CDR1 is LNHNV and CDR2 YYDKDF (reference sequence). V trimming: 3 bases; J trimming: 0 bases; junction bases outside the gene matches: 10. The CDR3 extends over 17 amino acids. This chain's CDR3 is CATSRVGEGAVNTEAFF. The CDR3 coding sequence is TGTGCCACCAGCAGGGTAGGAGAGGGGGCGGTGAACACTGAAGCTTTCTTT.

The chain joins TRBV4-1 to TRBJ2-1; possibly TRBD2 for D (6 bases). Germline lookup yields CDR1 MGHRA and CDR2 YSYEKL. This CDR3 spans 15 amino acids. Trimming removed 1 base at V and 9 bases at J, with 16 bases between. CDR3 coding DNA: TGCGCCAGCAGCCAAGGGGGGACTCCGGTGGGTGAGCAGTTCTTC. It translates to CASSQGGTPVGEQFF.

This clone was detected once. The chain uses TRBV14 and TRBJ2-3; 7 bases fit TRBD2. CDR1 is SGHDN, CDR2 FVKESK, per germline. The trim removed 5 bases at V and 5 bases at J, leaving 4 bases unmatched. The CDR3 covers 13 residues. Here the CDR3 DNA reads TGTGCCAGCAGCTTCGGGGGGAGAGATACGCAGTATTTT. It is translated as CASSFGGRDTQYF. The entire variable domain, with the rest obtained from reference TRBV14 and TRBJ2-3, is as follows: EAGVTQFPSHSVIEKGQTVTLRCDPISGHDNLYWYRRVMGKEIKFLLHFVKESKQDESGMPNNRFLAERTGGTYSTLKVQPAELEDSGVYFCASSFGGRDTQYFGPGTRLTVL.

CDR3 residues: CASSGRDSNTEAFF. In DNA form, the CDR3 reads TGTGCCAGCAGCGGAAGGGACAGCAACACTGAAGCTTTCTTT. The chain is built from TRBV5-4 and TRBJ1-1; 7 bases are shared with TRBD1. The CDR3 runs 14 residues. V was pared by 4 bases and J by 2 bases, with 5 bases of the junction left unmatched. Germline CDR1 reads SGHNT; CDR2 reads YYREEE (reference sequence).